These 16 T cell receptor beta chains originate from one sample sequenced in a study of blood T cell repertoires in COVID-19. Clones were sequenced by immunoSEQ multiplex PCR, and TCRdb holds only the in-frame ones, with some missing. The sample comprises around 110,000 clones, roughly 84% of which are singletons, and 4.2% rests with the top ten. Sequences were obtained from peripheral blood. Receptor source: a human donor in a cohort sampled during active COVID-19.

The chain links TRBV30 to TRBJ1-5; D not certain. The CDR3 spans 13 residues. V gave up 5 bases and J gave up 2 bases, with 10 bases separating them. The germline V gene has CDR1 GTSNPN and CDR2 SVGIG (reference sequence). CDR3 in amino acids: CAWSSTGNQPQHF. CDR3 nucleotide sequence: TGTGCCTGGTCATCAACAGGCAATCAGCCCCAGCATTTT.

This sequence joins TRBV5-6 and TRBJ1-6; D ambiguous. The V and J ends lost 1 base and 7 bases respectively, with 12 bases between them. The germline CDR1 and CDR2 sequences are SGHDT and YYEEEE. The CDR3 extends over 15 amino acids. The CDR3: CASSLRGLGNSPLHF. In DNA, the CDR3 is TGTGCCAGCAGCTTGAGAGGGCTTGGGAATTCACCCCTCCACTTT.

This chain connects TRBV7-2 to TRBJ2-7; maybe TRBD2 (6 bases). Germline V CDR1 and CDR2: SGHTA, FQGNSA. The CDR3 is made up of 14 amino acids. V gave up 1 base and J gave up 2 bases, with 9 bases separating them. The CDR3 here is CASSLDPGAYEQYF. CDR3 DNA sequence: TGTGCCAGCAGCTTAGATCCGGGGGCCTACGAGCAGTACTTC.

The genes are TRBV19 and TRBJ2-2; the match to TRBD1 covers 8 bases. The CDR3 extends over 15 amino acids. The germline CDR1 and CDR2 sequences are LNHDA and SQIVND (reference sequence). Losses at the gene ends were 4 bases for V and 7 bases for J; bases not matched to a gene: 8. CDR3 DNA sequence: TGTGCCAGTAGTAGGAAGACAGGGGTACTCGGGGAGCTGTTTTTT. Translated: CASSRKTGVLGELFF.

The sample holds many counts of this clone. This rearrangement joins TRBV5-1 to TRBJ2-1; D not certain. This CDR3 spans 13 amino acids. In germline, CDR1 is SGHRS, CDR2 YFSETQ. Trimming removed 3 bases from V and 4 bases from J, with 8 bases in between. Here the CDR3 DNA reads TGCGCCAGCAGCTCCTTGACTTACAATGAGCAGTTCTTC. Translated: CASSSLTYNEQFF.

This sequence joins TRBV5-1 and TRBJ1-4; 7 bases are a match to TRBD1. The CDR3 consists of 16 residues. V gave up 4 bases and J gave up 0 bases; unmatched junction bases: 6. CDR1 and CDR2 from the germline V gene are SGHRS and YFSETQ. CDR3 sequence: CASSPTGTSTNEKLFF. DNA of the CDR3: TGCGCCAGCAGCCCGACAGGGACCTCAACTAATGAAAAACTGTTTTTT.

This sequence joins TRBV5-1 and TRBJ1-6; 8 bases match TRBD1. V lost 2 bases and J lost 0; bases outside the gene matches: 4. The CDR3 consists of 17 residues. Per the germline V gene, CDR1 is SGHRS and CDR2 is YFSETQ. The CDR3 sequence: CASSFGTGSSYNSPLHF. CDR3 DNA sequence: TGCGCCAGCAGCTTCGGGACAGGTAGCTCCTATAATTCACCCCTCCACTTT.

The chain employs TRBV28 and TRBJ2-7; tentatively, D is TRBD2 (6 bases). The CDR3 runs to 13 residues. Germline V gene lookup returns CDR1 MDHEN and CDR2 SYDVKM. The ends were cut back, 8 bases at V and 2 bases at J, with 13 bases in the middle. This chain's CDR3 is CASGRWGAYEQYF. The CDR3, as DNA: TGTGCCAGCGGCCGGTGGGGGGCCTACGAGCAGTACTTC.

The chain joins TRBV7-9 to TRBJ2-4, with 7 bases matching TRBD2. The CDR3 has 14 amino acids. With 5 bases clipped from V and 8 bases from J, the junction kept 9 bases outside the gene matches. The germline V gene encodes CDR1 SEHNR and CDR2 FQNEAQ (reference sequence). For the CDR3, the DNA is TGTGCCAGCAGCCAGGGAGGACTAGTTGACATTCAGTACTTC. This translates into CASSQGGLVDIQYF.

The rearrangement joins TRBV2 to TRBJ1-3; no clear D gene. V was clipped by 0 bases and J by 4 bases, with 10 bases between them. The CDR3 extends over 15 amino acids. Germline V gene lookup returns CDR1 SNHLY and CDR2 FYNNEI. The CDR3 nucleotides are TGTGCCAGCAGTGAAGCGAACAGATTAGGAAACACCATATATTTT. Protein sequence: CASSEANRLGNTIYF.

This sequence joins TRBV19 and TRBJ2-6, with D perhaps matching TRBD1 (6 bases). In germline, CDR1 is LNHDA, CDR2 SQIVND (reference sequence). The length of the CDR3 is 15 residues. The V end lost 6 bases, the J end lost 4 bases, and 13 bases lay between the germline ends. CDR3 nucleotides: TGTGCCAGTAGGGAACAGGGTGCCGGGGCCAACGTCCTGACTTTC. This encodes CASREQGAGANVLTF.

This clone has just a few counts. V is TRBV30 and J is TRBJ2-3, with D unclear. V lost 2 bases to trimming and J lost 5 bases, with 8 bases between them. The CDR3 length is 12 residues. Germline loops: CDR1 GTSNPN, CDR2 SVGIG (reference sequence). Written as DNA, the CDR3 is TGTGCCTGGAGTACCTCGGGAGATACGCAGTATTTT. Its protein is CAWSTSGDTQYF.

This chain uses TRBV28 with TRBJ1-2; D is unclear. V was pared by 1 base and J by 2 bases, with 5 bases between. Germline V gene data show CDR1 as MDHEN and CDR2 as SYDVKM. The CDR3 totals 13 residues. The DNA of the CDR3 is TGTGCCAGCAGTTTATCGGTGAACTATGGCTACACCTTC. Amino acids: CASSLSVNYGYTF.

The rearrangement joins TRBV14 to TRBJ2-3; 9 bases align to TRBD2. V shed 4 bases, J shed 5 bases, and the junction held 7 bases outside the gene matches. The CDR3 has 15 amino acids. Germline V gene lookup returns CDR1 SGHDN and CDR2 FVKESK. The CDR3 DNA reads TGTGCCAGCAGCCTCTTAGCGGGAGTGGTAGATACGCAGTATTTT. It encodes CASSLLAGVVDTQYF.

The V and J genes are TRBV19 and TRBJ1-5; TRBD1 matches 8 bases. The ends lost 4 bases at V and 7 bases at J; junction bases unmatched: 6. The CDR3 has 14 residues. From germline, CDR1 is LNHDA and CDR2 SQIVND (reference sequence). The CDR3 is CASSTDRVNQPQHF. The CDR3 DNA reads as TGTGCCAGTAGTACGGACAGGGTCAACCAGCCCCAGCATTTT.

The rearrangement links TRBV7-3 to TRBJ2-1; 12 nucleotides agree with TRBD1. V lost 5 bases, J lost 10 bases, and 6 bases stayed unmatched. Germline CDR1 is SGHTA and CDR2 is FQGTGA. CDR3 size: 14 residues. Here the CDR3 reads CASSTGTGGLEQFF. The DNA for the CDR3 is TGTGCCAGCAGCACCGGGACAGGGGGCCTCGAGCAGTTCTTC.